The 11 T cell receptor beta chains given below trace back to one sample, sequenced in a study of Ad26.COV2.S vaccination and SARS-CoV-2 variants. The treatment is: around 19 received Ad26.COV2.S at low or high dose, single or two shots; 5 received placebo; per-sample allocation not given. After the first vaccine or placebo injection, samples were drawn on day 63. Using immunoSEQ multiplex PCR, the repertoire was profiled, and TCRdb retains in-frame clones only, with some absent. This sample has under 250,000 clones, with roughly nine tenths found just once. The sample consisted of peripheral blood, taken in a trial of Ad26.COV2.S vaccine versus placebo. Receptor source: a person aged 18 to 65 who received the Ad26.COV2.S COVID-19 vaccine or a placebo.

Only one count was recorded for this clone. The chain links TRBV7-3 to TRBJ2-1, with TRBD2 identical over 16 bases. The V gene end was trimmed by 5 bases and the J gene end by 10 bases; junction bases not matched to a gene: 5. Germline CDR1 SGHTA, CDR2 FQGTGA. This CDR3 has 15 residues. Here the CDR3 reads CASSPGTSGRGEQFF. The CDR3 DNA sequence: TGTGCCAGCAGCCCCGGGACTAGCGGGAGGGGAGAGCAGTTCTTC. Full variable domain (outside the CDR3, taken from reference TRBV7-3 and TRBJ2-1): GAGVSQTPSNKVTEKGKYVELRCDPISGHTALYWYRQSLGQGPEFLIYFQGTGAADDSGLPNDRFFAVRPEGSVSTLKIQRTERGDSAVYLCASSPGTSGRGEQFFGPGTRLTVL.

This clone has more than one count but fewer than ten. V is TRBV9 and J is TRBJ1-3, with D hard to call. The V gene's germline CDR1 is SGDLS and CDR2 YYNGEE. The V end was cut by 3 bases, the J end by 4 bases, with 11 bases between. The CDR3 sequence is 14 residues long. CDR3 residues: CASSGWWSGNTIYF. CDR3 bases: TGTGCCAGCAGCGGATGGTGGTCCGGAAACACCATATATTTT. The whole variable domain, remainder taken from reference TRBV9 and TRBJ1-3, is DSGVTQTPKHLITATGQRVTLRCSPRSGDLSVYWYQQSLDQGLQFLIQYYNGEERAKGNILERFSAQQFPDLHSELNLSSLELGDSALYFCASSGWWSGNTIYFGEGSWLTVV.

The chain joins TRBV29-1 to TRBJ1-1; 9 nucleotides align to TRBD1. Germline V gene lookup returns CDR1 SQVTM and CDR2 ANQGSEA. J was trimmed by 2 bases and V by 8 bases; bases with no gene match: 9. The CDR3 has 14 amino acids. In DNA, the CDR3 is TGCAGCTTGGCCCGGGACAGGGTTAACACTGAAGCTTTCTTT. This encodes CSLARDRVNTEAFF.

The V call is TRBV13, the J call TRBJ2-3; a weak D match, TRBD1 (5 bases). The CDR3 is made up of 14 amino acids. Trimming took off 0 bases at V and 4 bases at J, with 8 bases between the two ends. Germline assignment: CDR1 PRHDT and CDR2 FYEKMQ (reference sequence). CDR3 bases: TGTGCCAGCAGCTTAGGACAGGCTCCAGATACGCAGTATTTT. This translates into CASSLGQAPDTQYF.

This clone was observed a handful of times. The chain employs TRBV30 and TRBJ2-7; 8 bases are a match to TRBD2. The CDR3 covers 15 residues. Germline CDR1 and CDR2: GTSNPN and SVGIG (reference sequence). V was clipped by 2 bases and J by 1 base; unmatched bases: 7. The CDR3 is CAWSPTSGGSYEQYV. DNA for the CDR3: TGTGCCTGGAGTCCGACCAGCGGGGGATCCTACGAGCAGTACGTC.

The chain combines TRBV5-4 with TRBJ1-2; D gene ambiguous. Between the trimmed V and J ends, which lost 2 bases and 1 base, there was a span of 9 bases. Germline V CDR1 and CDR2: SGHNT, YYREEE (reference sequence). The CDR3 runs to 14 residues. CDR3 sequence: CASSFSLFNYGYTF. DNA of the CDR3: TGTGCCAGCAGCTTTTCTCTTTTTAACTATGGCTACACCTTC.

This rearrangement joins TRBV3-1 (or the pseudogene TRBV3-2) to TRBJ2-5, with 10 bases aligning to TRBD1. The CDR3 consists of 15 residues. The germline V gene has CDR1 LGHDT and CDR2 YNNKEL (reference sequence). Losses at the gene ends were 3 bases for V and 4 bases for J; bases not matched to a gene: 5. CDR3 DNA sequence: TGTGCCAGCAGCCACCCGACAGGGGGCCTAGAGACCCAGTACTTC. It translates to CASSHPTGGLETQYF.

The V and J genes are TRBV29-1 and TRBJ1-1; D unresolved. Germline CDR1 SQVTM, CDR2 ANQGSEA. V dropped 0 bases and J dropped 0 bases, with 11 bases sitting between them. The CDR3 length is 15 residues. The CDR3 loop is CSVEDYQFMNTEAFF. The DNA for the CDR3 is TGCAGCGTTGAAGATTATCAATTCATGAACACTGAAGCTTTCTTT.

The chain joins TRBV2 to TRBJ1-1; no clear D gene. The CDR3 length is 16 residues. Trimming left V 3 bases short and J 3 bases short, with 17 bases between. Germline V gene lookup returns CDR1 SNHLY and CDR2 FYNNEI. This CDR3 reads CASSDSSIPRDTEAFF. For the CDR3, the DNA is TGTGCCAGCAGTGATTCGTCGATCCCGAGGGACACTGAAGCTTTCTTT.

The rearrangement joins TRBV15 to TRBJ2-1; 10 bases line up with TRBD2. V lost 0 bases, J lost 3 bases, and 8 bases stayed unmatched. Germline V gene lookup returns CDR1 LNHNV and CDR2 YYDKDF (reference sequence). This CDR3 has 18 amino acids. The CDR3, as DNA: TGTGCCACCAGCAGAGATAAGGCAGCGGGAGGGTTCTACAATGAGCAGTTCTTC. Its translation is CATSRDKAAGGFYNEQFF.

This clone was counted only a few times. The chain links TRBV6-4 to TRBJ2-1; the D gene is possibly TRBD2 (6 bases). Trimming pared 2 bases from V and 0 bases from J, leaving 11 bases between. The CDR3 runs to 16 residues. Per the germline V gene, CDR1 is MRHNA and CDR2 is SNTAGT. Here the CDR3 DNA reads TGTGCCAGCAGTGACCTCGGGGGAAGCTCCTACAATGAGCAGTTCTTC. Translating it yields CASSDLGGSSYNEQFF.